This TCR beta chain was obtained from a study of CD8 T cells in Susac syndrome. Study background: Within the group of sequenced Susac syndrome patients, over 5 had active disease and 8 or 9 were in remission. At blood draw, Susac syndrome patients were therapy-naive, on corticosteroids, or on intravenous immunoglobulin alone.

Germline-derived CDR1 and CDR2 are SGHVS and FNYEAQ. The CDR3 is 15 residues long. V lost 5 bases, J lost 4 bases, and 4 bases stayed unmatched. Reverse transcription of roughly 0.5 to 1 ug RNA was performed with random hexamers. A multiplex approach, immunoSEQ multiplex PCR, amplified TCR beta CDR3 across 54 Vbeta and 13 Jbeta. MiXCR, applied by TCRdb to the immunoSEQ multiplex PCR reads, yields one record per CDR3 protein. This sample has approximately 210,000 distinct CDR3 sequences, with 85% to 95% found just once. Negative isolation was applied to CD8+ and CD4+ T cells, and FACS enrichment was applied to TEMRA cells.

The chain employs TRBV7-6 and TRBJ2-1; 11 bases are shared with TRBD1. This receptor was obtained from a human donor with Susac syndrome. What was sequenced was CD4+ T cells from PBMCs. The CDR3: CASSAGQGAYNEQFF. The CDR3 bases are TGTGCCAGCAGCGCCGGACAGGGGGCGTACAATGAGCAGTTCTTC.